This entry lists 18 T cell receptor beta chains sequenced from one sample in a study of chemoradiotherapy in HPV16-positive cancers. Clones were read by immunoSEQ multiplex PCR, and TCRdb kept only the in-frame ones, dropping some. The sample lists 20,000 to 25,000 clones; around 94% were seen once. This material was acquired from a patient who underwent chemoradiotherapy. The receptors come from a human donor with HPV-associated anogenital cancer.

The V gene is TRBV5-8, the J gene TRBJ2-5; TRBD1 agrees at 7 bases. The V and J ends lost 6 bases and 0 bases, in that order; junction bases with no gene match: 11. Germline V gene lookup returns CDR1 SGHTS and CDR2 YDEGEE. The CDR3 runs 16 residues. The CDR3 protein is CASTSGLQGHQETQYF. The CDR3 DNA follows: TGTGCCAGCACCTCTGGGTTACAGGGGCACCAAGAGACCCAGTACTTC. Using reference TRBV5-8 and TRBJ2-5 for the parts outside the CDR3, the full variable domain is EAGVTQSPTHLIKTRGQQATLRCSPISGHTSVYWYQQALGLGLQFLLWYDEGEERNRGNFPPRFSGRQFPNYSSELNVNALELEDSALYLCASTSGLQGHQETQYFGPGTRLLVL.

This sequence joins TRBV19 and TRBJ1-5; no clear D. Germline loops: CDR1 LNHDA, CDR2 SQIVND (reference sequence). V lost 3 bases to trimming and J lost 1 base, with 13 bases between them. The CDR3 totals 16 residues. Here the CDR3 reads CASSMRPGGSNQPQHF. The CDR3 DNA reads TGTGCCAGTAGTATGCGCCCAGGTGGGAGCAATCAGCCCCAGCATTTT.

The chain has TRBV9 and TRBJ1-1, with D maybe TRBD1 (5 bases). The length of the CDR3 is 13 residues. The ends were cut back, 0 bases at V and 9 bases at J, with 12 bases in the middle. Germline-derived CDR1 and CDR2 are SGDLS and YYNGEE. The CDR3 loop is CASSVGSLDKAFF. The CDR3 region has the DNA TGTGCCAGCAGCGTAGGCAGTTTGGACAAAGCTTTCTTT.

The V and J genes are TRBV29-1 and TRBJ2-2, with TRBD2 identical over 10 bases. The CDR3 extends over 15 amino acids. Looked up from germline, CDR1 is SQVTM and CDR2 is ANQGSEA. V trimming: 6 bases; J trimming: 1 base; junction bases outside the gene matches: 5. The CDR3 region is CSVTGTSVNTGELFF. The CDR3 DNA reads TGCAGCGTCACCGGGACTAGCGTGAACACCGGGGAGCTGTTTTTT.

The V call is TRBV19, the J call TRBJ2-3; tentatively, D is TRBD1 (5 bases). The germline CDR1 and CDR2 sequences are LNHDA and SQIVND (reference sequence). The V and J ends lost 3 bases and 0 bases respectively, with 13 bases between them. The length of the CDR3 is 16 residues. The CDR3 DNA follows: TGTGCCAGTAGTATGATAGGGGCCCGGAGCACAGATACGCAGTATTTT. It encodes CASSMIGARSTDTQYF.

The chain recombines TRBV5-6 with TRBJ2-5; 10 nucleotides line up with TRBD2. J lost 1 base, V lost 1 base, and 4 bases had no gene match. CDR3 length equals 16 residues. Germline V gene lookup returns CDR1 SGHDT and CDR2 YYEEEE. This CDR3 is CASSLKLAGLQETQYF. DNA of the CDR3: TGTGCCAGCAGCTTGAAACTAGCGGGGCTCCAAGAGACCCAGTACTTC. The whole variable domain, remainder taken from reference TRBV5-6 and TRBJ2-5, is DAGVTQSPTHLIKTRGQQVTLRCSPKSGHDTVSWYQQALGQGPQFIFQYYEEEERQRGNFPDRFSGHQFPNYSSELNVNALLLGDSALYLCASSLKLAGLQETQYFGPGTRLLVL.

This rearrangement joins TRBV11-2 to TRBJ1-1; D is undetermined. The CDR3 sequence is 13 residues long. Per germline, CDR1 SGHAT and CDR2 FQNNGV. V gave up 5 bases and J gave up 0 bases, with 7 bases separating them. The DNA of the CDR3 is TGTGCCAGCAGCAACGGCATGAACACTGAAGCTTTCTTT. Protein product: CASSNGMNTEAFF.

The rearrangement links TRBV5-4 to TRBJ1-2; D ambiguous. The germline V gene has CDR1 SGHNT and CDR2 YYREEE (reference sequence). The CDR3 covers 12 residues. The V and J ends lost 2 bases and 6 bases respectively, with 8 bases between them. The CDR3 DNA is TGTGCCAGCAGCTTACCAAGGGATGGCTACACCTTC. It codes for CASSLPRDGYTF. Filled out from reference TRBV5-4 and TRBJ1-2, the complete variable domain reads ETGVTQSPTHLIKTRGQQVTLRCSSQSGHNTVSWYQQALGQGPQFIFQYYREEENGRGNFPPRFSGLQFPNYSSELNVNALELDDSALYLCASSLPRDGYTFGSGTRLTVV.

The chain carries TRBV28 and TRBJ2-7; D gene ambiguous. This CDR3 is 14 amino acids long. Between the trimmed V and J ends, which lost 1 base and 4 bases, there was a span of 11 bases. Germline lookup yields CDR1 MDHEN and CDR2 SYDVKM. The chain's CDR3 is CASSLFARDYEQYF. CDR3 DNA: TGTGCCAGCAGTTTATTCGCCAGAGATTACGAGCAGTACTTC.

The V call is TRBV7-2, the J call TRBJ2-4, with D maybe TRBD2 (6 bases). Germline V gives CDR1 SGHTA, CDR2 FQGNSA. Trimming stripped 1 base from V and 0 bases from J, with 13 bases between. The CDR3 is made up of 17 amino acids. CDR3 amino acids: CASSLGAGSLAKNIQYF. DNA of the CDR3: TGTGCCAGCAGCTTAGGTGCGGGATCATTAGCCAAAAACATTCAGTACTTC.

The genes are TRBV5-1 and TRBJ1-5; no firm D call. The CDR3 totals 14 residues. Trimming cost V 0 bases and J 4 bases, with 8 bases left between them. Germline V CDR1 and CDR2: SGHRS, YFSETQ. The CDR3 loop is CASSLAGENQPQHF. Here the CDR3 DNA reads TGCGCCAGCAGCTTGGCCGGGGAAAATCAGCCCCAGCATTTT.

The genes are TRBV5-1 and TRBJ2-1; D is unresolved. Germline values: CDR1 SGHRS, CDR2 YFSETQ. The CDR3 runs 12 residues. V gave up 0 bases and J gave up 10 bases, with 8 bases separating them. In nucleotides, the CDR3 is TGCGCCAGCAGCTTGGCCCGGCGGGAGCAGTTCTTC. Its translation is CASSLARREQFF.

The chain uses TRBV5-1 and TRBJ2-2, with a possible D match to TRBD1 (6 bases). This CDR3 is built from 15 residues. CDR1 is SGHRS, CDR2 YFSETQ, per germline. V shed 4 bases and J shed 0 bases, with 10 bases lying between them. CDR3 nucleotides: TGCGCCAGCAGCCTCGACAGGCCGAACACCGGGGAGCTGTTTTTT. It translates to CASSLDRPNTGELFF.

This sequence joins TRBV15 and TRBJ1-1, with 9 nucleotides matching TRBD1. V shed 1 base and J 8 bases; nucleotides not matched to a gene: 8. The CDR3 has 15 residues. Per the germline V gene, CDR1 is LNHNV and CDR2 is YYDKDF (reference sequence). The CDR3 reads CATSRAVTGGPEAFF. CDR3 DNA: TGTGCCACCAGCAGAGCAGTGACAGGGGGTCCCGAAGCTTTCTTT.

The V call is TRBV2, the J call TRBJ1-1; no reliable D call. V lost 6 bases to trimming and J lost 0 bases, with 11 bases between them. This CDR3 contains 14 residues. Per the germline V gene, CDR1 is SNHLY and CDR2 is FYNNEI. CDR3 DNA: TGTGCCAGCAGCAACAGTTATTTGAACACTGAAGCTTTCTTT. Translation gives CASSNSYLNTEAFF.

CDR3 sequence (DNA): TGTGCCACCAGCAGAGCCGGGCGATGGGGGTTGAATTCACCCCTCCACTTT. It encodes CATSRAGRWGLNSPLHF. The rearrangement uses TRBV15 and TRBJ1-6; maybe TRBD1 (5 bases). V was clipped by 1 base and J by 7 bases, with 17 bases between them. The germline V gene has CDR1 LNHNV and CDR2 YYDKDF (reference sequence). The CDR3 has 17 residues. Filled out from reference TRBV15 and TRBJ1-6, the complete variable domain reads DAMVIQNPRYQVTQFGKPVTLSCSQTLNHNVMYWYQQKSSQAPKLLFHYYDKDFNNEADTPDNFQSRRPNTSFCFLDIRSPGLGDTAMYLCATSRAGRWGLNSPLHFGNGTRLTVT.

The rearrangement joins TRBV19 to TRBJ1-5; D is unresolved. The CDR3 is made up of 12 amino acids. Looked up from germline, CDR1 is LNHDA and CDR2 is SQIVND (reference sequence). V was cut by 7 bases and J by 4 bases, with 8 bases left in between. CDR3 in amino acids: CASNRVNQPQHF. DNA for the CDR3: TGTGCCAGTAACCGGGTGAATCAGCCCCAGCATTTT.

Turning to this clone: Distinct nucleotide sequences in the sample also encode this CDR3. V usage is TRBV11-2 and J usage is TRBJ2-3; D is uncertain. From germline, CDR1 is SGHAT and CDR2 FQNNGV. The CDR3 extends over 13 amino acids. V was clipped by 1 base and J by 1 base, with 3 bases between them. The CDR3 protein is CASSLAGTDTQYF. Written as DNA, the CDR3 is TGTGCCAGCAGCTTAGCCGGCACAGATACGCAGTATTTT.